One T cell receptor (beta chain) is described in this entry. What antigen it recognizes has not been identified. Base qualities are missing; no much larger clone stands one base away. What this sample's treatment or condition label stands for: approximately 18 received Ad26.COV2.S at low or high dose, single or two shots; a few received placebo; per-sample allocation not given. For vaccine and placebo recipients, the sequenced repertoires came from samples collected on day 63 after the first injection. Cohort 1b enrolled around 23 adults aged 18-55 years at a single site in Boston, USA, between 29 July and 7 August 2020. Ad26.COV2.S was a replication-incompetent adenovirus type 26 vector expressing a prefusion-stabilized SARS-CoV-2 spike protein from the original Wuhan strain. The immunoSEQ Assay was used to sequence TCRbeta CDR3 regions. After extraction, genomic DNA underwent amplification by bias-controlled multiplex PCR, followed by high-throughput sequencing. As for the original processing: Collapsing and filtering of sequences were performed to quantify the absolute abundance of each unique TCRbeta CDR3 region. T cell fraction was estimated by normalizing TCRbeta template counts to usable DNA, which was measured by amplifying reference genes present in all nucleated cells. Repertoire TCRs were annotated as SARS-CoV-2-specific by exact matching of V gene, CDR3 amino acid sequence and J gene to a known reactive TCR set. The reference SARS-CoV-2 TCR set was obtained from MIRA and was filtered for enrichment in COVID-19-positive ImmuneCODE repertoires, whereby public or cross-reactive TCRs were removed. Based on the MIRA antigens, annotated TCRs were further analysed at the level of specific ORF or position within ORF. Breadth was defined as the number of annotated unique rearrangements divided by the total number of unique productive rearrangements, and depth was defined as the summed frequency of the annotated unique rearrangements. Group comparisons of TCR breadth used two-sided Wilcoxon rank-sum tests. TCRdb retrieved this table from immuneACCESS and kept in-frame rearrangements only. Not all clones are present; in checked studies, unresolved V genes account for under half, and no reason is known for the remainder. V and J calls and clone size are those listed in that table; D and trimming were worked out from the DNA. The sample table shows almost 400,000 clones, and around 89% are seen once. Around 1.8% of the sample lies in the top ten.

This record comes from a study of Ad26.COV2.S vaccination and SARS-CoV-2 variants (dated by TCRdb to the early 2020s). Background on the whole study: Donors in the vaccine arm were drawn from COV1001, a multicentre, randomized, double-blind, placebo-controlled phase I-IIa trial testing Ad26.COV2.S in healthy adults. Trial participants were randomized into five groups of five, in which low-dose or high-dose Ad26.COV2.S was given once or twice, or placebo was given on both occasions. TCRbeta repertoire sequencing was used to assess the specificity and breadth of SARS-CoV-2-reactive T cell receptors after Ad26.COV2.S vaccination. The TCR-sequenced set comprised approximately 30 samples: approximately 19 Ad26.COV2.S vaccine recipients, 5 placebo recipients and 8 SARS-CoV-2 convalescent individuals. Blinding of investigators to trial group allocation was maintained during experiments and outcome assessment. Dosing of Ad26.COV2.S was intramuscular, at either 5x10^10 or 1x10^11 viral particles, delivered as one shot or as two shots spaced 56 days apart. Results the study describes overall, beyond this receptor: After vaccination, substantial breadth of spike-specific CD8+ and CD4+ T cell responses was reported. Ad26.COV2.S recipients had higher spike-specific TCR breadth than placebo recipients (P = 0.0014). Non-spike TCR breadth was comparable between vaccine and placebo recipients, consistent with the vaccine containing only spike. It was noted by the authors that total T cell responses may have been underestimated by the TCR breadth and depth analyses. The study was not powered for comparison of responses between vaccine doses or regimens.

From its cysteine to its phenylalanine, the CDR3 spans 21 amino acids. The DNA shown is the 63-base CDR3, in frame from base 1. The source is a person aged 18-60 years who received the Ad26.COV2.S COVID-19 vaccine or a placebo. Sequenced material: peripheral blood, taken in a trial of Ad26.COV2.S vaccine versus placebo. Here the chain combines TRBV21-1 and TRBJ1-5; TRBD1 is taken as the D call from the table, unchecked against the DNA. TRBV21-1 is a pseudogene. This receptor carries the CDR3 CASSKEARGDRGPYSNQPQHF. The DNA is TGTGCCAGCAGCAAAGAGGCTAGAGGGGACAGGGGGCCTTATAGCAATCAGCCCCAGCATTTT.